This T cell receptor (beta chain) derives from a study of blood T cell repertoires in COVID-19. About the research overall: Sites across the United States, Italy and Spain contributed samples from acute and convalescent COVID-19. T cells, B-cell-depleted T cells, or PBMCs supplied cDNA or gDNA.

In the source study's methods: The assay estimated nucleated cells by amplifying reference gene primers. TCRdb keeps only in-frame clones here, not all; method: immunoSEQ multiplex PCR. The V and J calls and clone size come from that table; D and trimming were worked out from the DNA. Of hundreds of thousands of clones in the sample, 86% were seen once. The specimen sequenced was peripheral blood. The sequence was collected from a woman aged 25-40 years with active or convalescent COVID-19.

The CDR3 nucleotides read TGTGCCAGCTCCAGTCCCGCGAACACTGAAGCTTTCTTT. It codes for CASSSPANTEAFF. This chain uses TRBV18 with TRBJ1-1; the D is unclear. The V end lost 6 bases, the J end lost 1 base, and 9 bases lay between the germline ends. The V gene's germline CDR1 is KGHSH and CDR2 LQKENI. The CDR3 sequence is 13 residues long.